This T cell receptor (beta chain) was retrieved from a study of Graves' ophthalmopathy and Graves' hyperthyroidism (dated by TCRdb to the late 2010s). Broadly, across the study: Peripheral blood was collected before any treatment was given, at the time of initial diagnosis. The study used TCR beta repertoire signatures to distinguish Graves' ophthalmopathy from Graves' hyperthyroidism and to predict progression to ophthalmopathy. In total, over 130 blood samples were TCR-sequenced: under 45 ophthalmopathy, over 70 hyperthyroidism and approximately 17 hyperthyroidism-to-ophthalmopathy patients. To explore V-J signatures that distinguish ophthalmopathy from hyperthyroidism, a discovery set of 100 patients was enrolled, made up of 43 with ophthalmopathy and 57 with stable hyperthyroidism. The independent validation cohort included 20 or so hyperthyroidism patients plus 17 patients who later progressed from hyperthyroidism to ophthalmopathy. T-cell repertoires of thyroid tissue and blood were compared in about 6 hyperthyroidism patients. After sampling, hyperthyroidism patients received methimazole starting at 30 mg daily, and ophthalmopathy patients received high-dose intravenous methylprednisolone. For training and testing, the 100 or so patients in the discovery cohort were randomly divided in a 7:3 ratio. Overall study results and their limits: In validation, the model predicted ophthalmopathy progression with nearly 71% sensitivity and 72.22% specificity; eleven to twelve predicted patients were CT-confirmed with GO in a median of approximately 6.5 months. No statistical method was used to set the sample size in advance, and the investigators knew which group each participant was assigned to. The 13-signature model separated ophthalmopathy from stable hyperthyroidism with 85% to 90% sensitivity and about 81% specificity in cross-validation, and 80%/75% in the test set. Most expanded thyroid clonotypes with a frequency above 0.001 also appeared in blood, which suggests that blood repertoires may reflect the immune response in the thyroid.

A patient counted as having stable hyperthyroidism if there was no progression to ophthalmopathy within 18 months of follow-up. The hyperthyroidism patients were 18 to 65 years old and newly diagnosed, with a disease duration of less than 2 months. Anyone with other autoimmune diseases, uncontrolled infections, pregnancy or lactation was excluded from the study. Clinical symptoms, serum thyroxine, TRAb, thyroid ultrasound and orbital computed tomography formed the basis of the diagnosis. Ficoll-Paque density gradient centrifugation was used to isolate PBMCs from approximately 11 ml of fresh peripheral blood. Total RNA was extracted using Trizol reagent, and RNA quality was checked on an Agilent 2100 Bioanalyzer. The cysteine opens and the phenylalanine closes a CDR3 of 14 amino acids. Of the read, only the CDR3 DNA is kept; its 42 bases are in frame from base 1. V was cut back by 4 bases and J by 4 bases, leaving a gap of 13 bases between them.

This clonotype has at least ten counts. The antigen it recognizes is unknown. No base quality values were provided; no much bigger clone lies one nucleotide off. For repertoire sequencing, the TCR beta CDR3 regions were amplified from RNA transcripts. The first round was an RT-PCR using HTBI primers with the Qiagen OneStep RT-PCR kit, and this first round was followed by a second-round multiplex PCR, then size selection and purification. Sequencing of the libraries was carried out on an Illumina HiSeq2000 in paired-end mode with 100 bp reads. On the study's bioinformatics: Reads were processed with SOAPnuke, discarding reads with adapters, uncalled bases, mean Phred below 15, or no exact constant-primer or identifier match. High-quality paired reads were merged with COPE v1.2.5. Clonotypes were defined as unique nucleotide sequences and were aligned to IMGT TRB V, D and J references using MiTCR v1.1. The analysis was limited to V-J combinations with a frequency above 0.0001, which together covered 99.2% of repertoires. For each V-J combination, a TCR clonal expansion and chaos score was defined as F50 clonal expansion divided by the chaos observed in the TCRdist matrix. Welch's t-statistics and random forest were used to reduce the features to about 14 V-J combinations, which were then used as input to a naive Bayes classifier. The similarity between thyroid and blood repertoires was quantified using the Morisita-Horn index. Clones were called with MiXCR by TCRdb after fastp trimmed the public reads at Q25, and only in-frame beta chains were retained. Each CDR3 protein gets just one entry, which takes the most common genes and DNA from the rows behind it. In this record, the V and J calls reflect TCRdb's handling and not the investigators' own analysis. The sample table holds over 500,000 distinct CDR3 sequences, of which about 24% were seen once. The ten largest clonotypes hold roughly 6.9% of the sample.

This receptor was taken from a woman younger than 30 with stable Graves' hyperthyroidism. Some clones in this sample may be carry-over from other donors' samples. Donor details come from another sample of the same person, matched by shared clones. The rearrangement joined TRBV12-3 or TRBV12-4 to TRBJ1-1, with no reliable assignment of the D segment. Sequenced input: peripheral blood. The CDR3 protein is CASSSIGVATEAFF. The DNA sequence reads TGTGCCAGCAGTTCCATTGGGGTGGCCACTGAAGCTTTCTTT.